This TCR beta chain was identified in a study of beta chain features in type 1 diabetes. General observations from the study: Significant though moderate, a shortening of TCRB CDR3s appeared in all four CD4+ subsets of Type 1 diabetes patients.

A word on this clone: Antigen unknown.

Expressed TCRB transcripts were sequenced because the isolated RNA had all been reverse transcribed beforehand. Some clones are missing from TCRdb's copy, which holds only in-frame ones; the method was immunoSEQ multiplex PCR. The data contain roughly 260,000 clones, 20% of them singletons. From germline, CDR1 is SGHTA and CDR2 FQGTGA. V was cut by 1 base and J by 2 bases, with 9 bases left in between. This CDR3 has 15 residues. Sample: naive CD4+ T cells from blood. The rearrangement joins TRBV7-3 to TRBJ1-3; a possible D gene is TRBD1 (5 bases). The TCR sequence derives from a middle-aged woman with type 1 diabetes. The CDR3 sequence is CASSLMGQAGNTIYF. Written as DNA, the CDR3 is TGTGCCAGCAGCTTAATGGGGCAGGCTGGAAACACCATATATTTT.